This T cell receptor beta chain was sequenced for a study of blood T cell repertoires in COVID-19. Study-wide background: Samples taken during acute and convalescent COVID-19 were collected in the United States, Italy and Spain. Sample material is recorded as cDNA or gDNA derived from T cells, B-cell-depleted T cells, or PBMCs.

V lost 5 bases, J lost 5 bases, and 9 bases stayed unmatched. CDR1 and CDR2 (germline): MGHRA, YSYEKL. CDR3 length equals 15 residues. Original methodology: It was from reference gene primer amplification that nucleated cell counts were estimated. Clones were read by immunoSEQ multiplex PCR, and TCRdb kept only the in-frame ones, dropping some. The V and J calls and clone size are taken from that table; D and trimming were inferred from the DNA. The table records 52,000 or so clones, 83% of them present only once. The sample comprised peripheral blood. The gene calls are TRBV4-1 and TRBJ1-1; 9 nucleotides line up with TRBD1. The sequence was obtained from a man aged 40-49 years with acute or convalescent COVID-19. CDR3 loop: CASSSPGQGRTEAFF. In DNA form, the CDR3 reads TGCGCCAGCAGCTCTCCGGGACAGGGAAGGACTGAAGCTTTCTTT.